The rows below give T cell receptor beta chains drawn from one sample of a study of blood T cell repertoires in COVID-19. Profiled with immunoSEQ multiplex PCR; TCRdb holds only in-frame clones, not every one. The sample yields about 150,000 clones, roughly 90% seen once. Sequencing input: peripheral blood. All receptors derive from a man aged 55 to 70 with acute or convalescent COVID-19. Both conserved end residues are part of each CDR3. The D gene is left open where the match is weak. Where a row states a size, it is once, few, many or the class of an expanded clone; other rows omit it.

v_call	j_call	clone_size	d_call	cdr3_nt	cdr3_aa
TRBV19	TRBJ1-1	-	-	TGTGCCAGTTCGCCCGACAGGTTGAACACTGAAGCTTTCTTT	CASSPDRLNTEAFF
TRBV27	TRBJ2-1	-	TRBD2	TGTGCCAGCAGTTTATCTAGCGGGGGAATCAATGAGCAGTTCTTC	CASSLSSGGINEQFF
TRBV10-2	TRBJ1-1	-	TRBD1	TGCGCCAGCAGTCTAGACAGGGTTGGCACTGAAGCTTTCTTT	CASSLDRVGTEAFF
TRBV27	TRBJ1-2	-	-	TGTGCCAGCCGTCAGGGCTCCGGTGGCTACACCTTC	CASRQGSGGYTF
TRBV3-1/TRBV3-2	TRBJ2-7	-	-	TGTGCCAGCGGGCGGAGGGAGTGGGGCGAGCAGTACTTC	CASGRREWGEQYF
TRBV3-1/TRBV3-2	TRBJ1-1	-	TRBD1	TGTGCCAGCAGCCGAGGGGGACAGGGGTTCACTGAAGCTTTCTTT	CASSRGGQGFTEAFF
TRBV20-1	TRBJ2-7	once	-	TGCAGTGCTAGTATCCCTCGAGACAACCACTACGAGCAGTACTTC	CSASIPRDNHYEQYF
TRBV18	TRBJ1-3	-	-	TGTGCCAGCTCACCACCGGGACTCCTCTCTGGAAACACCATATATTTT	CASSPPGLLSGNTIYF
TRBV14	TRBJ2-3	few	TRBD1	TGTGCCAGCAGCCAAGTGTGGGGCAGGGGGCCGAATACGCAGTATTTT	CASSQVWGRGPNTQYF
TRBV7-9	TRBJ2-7	-	-	TGTGCCAGCAGCCCCGAGGGAATCTACGAGCAGTACTTC	CASSPEGIYEQYF
TRBV29-1	TRBJ1-3	-	-	TGCAGCGTTGGCCCGGGAACTGGAAACACCATATATTTT	CSVGPGTGNTIYF
TRBV24-1	TRBJ2-5	-	-	TGTGCCACCAGTGGTATAGGACCAGCTGGGGCCCAAGAGACCCAGTACTTC	CATSGIGPAGAQETQYF
TRBV5-1	TRBJ1-1	few	TRBD1	TGCGCCAGCAGGATGACAGGGGGAAACACTGAAGCTTTCTTT	CASRMTGGNTEAFF
TRBV18	TRBJ1-4	-	-	TGTGCCAGCTCACCTTTGGGAGGACCAGGGTCGAATGAAAAACTGTTTTTT	CASSPLGGPGSNEKLFF
TRBV6-5	TRBJ1-1	-	-	TGTGCCAGCATCACCAGGCTGAACACTGAAGCTTTCTTT	CASITRLNTEAFF
TRBV11-2	TRBJ2-7	-	-	TGTGCCAGCAGCTTTAAAGGGCGGGTCTACGAGCAGTACTTC	CASSFKGRVYEQYF
TRBV10-3	TRBJ1-1	-	TRBD1	TGTGCCATCAGTGGGACAGGGGGCGAAACTGAAGCTTTCTTT	CAISGTGGETEAFF
TRBV10-3	TRBJ2-2	-	TRBD1	TGTGCCATCAGTGATAGGGGGACAGGGTGGACCGGGGAGCTGTTTTTT	CAISDRGTGWTGELFF
TRBV6-5	TRBJ1-1	-	-	TGTGCCAGCAACCGGGACACAGTGAACACTGAAGCTTTCTTT	CASNRDTVNTEAFF
TRBV24-1	TRBJ2-3	-	TRBD2	TGTGCCACCAGTGATCGGACTAGCAGGGTGGGAGATACGCAGTATTTT	CATSDRTSRVGDTQYF
TRBV7-2	TRBJ1-4	few	TRBD1	TGTGCCAGCAGCTTCATACAGGGGGCGCATGAAAAACTGTTTTTT	CASSFIQGAHEKLFF
TRBV27	TRBJ2-3	-	-	TGTGCCAGCAGTTTGAGCTCTGACGCAGGCCCAAGCACAGATACGCAGTATTTT	CASSLSSDAGPSTDTQYF
TRBV7-9	TRBJ2-1	-	TRBD2	TGTGCCAGCAGCATGCTAGCGGGGGGGCTAAATGAGCAGTTCTTC	CASSMLAGGLNEQFF
TRBV2	TRBJ1-1	-	-	TGTGCCAGCAGTATGACAGGAGAAGCTTTCTTT	CASSMTGEAFF
TRBV14	TRBJ1-2	-	-	TGTGCCAGCAGCCAAGCCTCTTTTAACTATGGCTACACCTTC	CASSQASFNYGYTF
TRBV6-5	TRBJ1-2	-	-	TGTGCCACTCAAGGAGCTAACTATGGCTACACCTTC	CATQGANYGYTF